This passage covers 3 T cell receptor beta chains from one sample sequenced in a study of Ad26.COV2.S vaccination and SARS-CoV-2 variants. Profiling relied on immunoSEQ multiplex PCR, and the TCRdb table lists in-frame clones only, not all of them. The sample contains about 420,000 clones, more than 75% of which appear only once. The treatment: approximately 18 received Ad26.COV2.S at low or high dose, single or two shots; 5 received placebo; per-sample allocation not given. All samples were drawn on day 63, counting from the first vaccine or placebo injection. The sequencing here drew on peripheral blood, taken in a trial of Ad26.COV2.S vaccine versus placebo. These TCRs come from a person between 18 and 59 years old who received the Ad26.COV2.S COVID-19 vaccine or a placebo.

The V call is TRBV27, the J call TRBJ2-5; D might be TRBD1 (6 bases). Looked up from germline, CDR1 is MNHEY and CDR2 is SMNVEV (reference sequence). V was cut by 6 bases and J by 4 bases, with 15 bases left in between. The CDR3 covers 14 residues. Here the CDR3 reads CASSLGQSGETQYF. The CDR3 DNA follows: TGTGCCAGCAGCCTTGGACAGTCGGGAGAGACCCAGTACTTC.

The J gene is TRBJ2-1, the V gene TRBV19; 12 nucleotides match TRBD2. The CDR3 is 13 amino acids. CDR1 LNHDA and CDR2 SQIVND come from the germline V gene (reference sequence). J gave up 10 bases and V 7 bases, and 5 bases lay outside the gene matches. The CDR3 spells CASNPGLAGEQFF. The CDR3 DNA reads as TGTGCCAGTAACCCCGGACTAGCGGGGGAGCAGTTCTTC.

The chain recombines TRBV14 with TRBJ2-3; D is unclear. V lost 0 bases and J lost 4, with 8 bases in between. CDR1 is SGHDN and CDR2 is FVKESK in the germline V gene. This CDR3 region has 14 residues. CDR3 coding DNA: TGTGCCAGCAGCCAAGATTCCCTATCAGATACGCAGTATTTT. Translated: CASSQDSLSDTQYF.